This TCR beta chain came from a study (dated by TCRdb to about 2016). Library preparation employed RT-PCR. Sequencing instrument: Illumina MiSeq. The public reads were reprocessed in TCRdb via fastp at Q25 and MiXCR, keeping in-frame beta chains. Rows are combined by CDR3 protein, so each entry shows the most common genes and DNA. The sample yields hundreds of thousands of distinct CDR3 sequences; about 14% were counted once. The biggest ten clones account for 3.6% of the sample. About this clonotype: The antigen this receptor binds is unknown. No base-level quality is on record; no much larger clone is a single base apart.

V drops 0 bases and J drops 0 bases, leaving 8 bases in between. From its cysteine to its phenylalanine, the CDR3 spans 15 amino acids. Only the CDR3 DNA is retained, 45 bases long and in frame from the first base. The germline V gene encodes CDR1 SGHTA and CDR2 FQGNSA. The sequencing input was memory CD4+ T cells from blood. The receptor was isolated from a female donor in good health, serving as a healthy control. This receptor chain uses TRBV7-2 and TRBJ1-1; perhaps TRBD1 is the D gene, with 5 bases matching. The DNA sequence follows: TGTGCCAGCAGCTTAGCCCCGACAGTGAACACTGAAGCTTTCTTT. It translates to CASSLAPTVNTEAFF.